This T cell receptor beta chain was profiled in a study of regulatory T cells in long-lasting Graves disease. The table lists this clonotype with a few counts. Combining iRepertoire HTBI primers with Arm-PCR of CDR3 regions, the authors built TCR beta libraries. One entry per CDR3 protein results from TCRdb running MiXCR on the multiplex PCR reads. The sample carries about 620,000 distinct CDR3 sequences, approximately 15% recorded once. Time point denoted: newly diagnosed GD, antithyroid drugs for less than 3 months. Scientists built the TCR library using RNA that was extracted from PBMCs. This same sample was also part of a study on T cells in Graves' hyperthyroidism and ophthalmopathy. From that paper: Each diagnosis was grounded in clinical symptoms, serum thyroxine and TRAb, thyroid ultrasound, and orbital computed tomography. Blood also held most thyroid clonotypes expanded beyond 0.001.

The sample consisted of peripheral blood mononuclear cells (PBMCs), taken at new diagnosis, from a patient treated with antithyroid drugs. This clonotype originated in a woman under 40 with Graves disease.

Written as DNA, the CDR3 is TGCGCCAGCAGCCAACTGCCAGGGGTAAATTCACCCCTCCACTTT. Translating gives CASSQLPGVNSPLHF. This rearrangement joins TRBV4-1 to TRBJ1-6; weak D call: TRBD1 (6 bases). V lost 2 bases to trimming and J lost 7 bases, with 12 bases between them. Germline V gene sequence: CDR1 MGHRA, CDR2 YSYEKL. CDR3 length: 15 amino acids.